Sequencing of this T cell receptor (beta chain) was carried out in a study of blood T cell repertoires in COVID-19. How the authors handled the data: Estimates of nucleated cell counts were drawn from the amplification of reference gene primers. The repertoire was sequenced with immunoSEQ multiplex PCR; TCRdb's copy has only in-frame clones and lacks some. V, J and clone size reflect that table, while D and trimming were determined from the DNA. The table records 200,000 to 300,000 clones, more than 75% of them present only once. Germline CDR1 and CDR2: LGHNA and YNFKEQ. The CDR3 runs 16 residues. V gave up 0 bases and J gave up 3 bases; unmatched junction bases: 4.

The sample was peripheral blood. This receptor was obtained from a man aged 80 or over with acute or convalescent COVID-19. V gene TRBV4-2 combines with J gene TRBJ2-7; 11 bases map to TRBD2. This CDR3 is CASSQDQGLAVYEQYF. The CDR3 DNA is TGTGCCAGCAGCCAAGATCAGGGACTAGCGGTCTACGAGCAGTACTTC.